The next 25 T cell receptor beta chains were all read from a single sample in a study of T cells after posttransplantation cyclophosphamide. TCRdb keeps only in-frame clones here, not all; method: immunoSEQ multiplex PCR. Of some 19,000 clones in the sample, roughly nine tenths were seen once. Sampled 1 year posttransplant, controls received myeloablative marrow transplants, methotrexate and a calcineurin inhibitor. Sequences were derived from PBMCs, sampled around 370 days after allogeneic stem cell transplant with calcineurin inhibitor and methotrexate. Source of these receptors: a female patient in her 30s who received an allogeneic stem cell transplant from an unrelated donor, was CMV-positive, and had acute and chronic GVHD. Some T cells may originate from the graft donor.

J is TRBJ2-7 and V is TRBV5-6; 10 bases fit TRBD2. Germline assignment: CDR1 SGHDT and CDR2 YYEEEE. CDR3 length: 19 residues. Trimming took 4 bases from V and 4 from J; bases not matched to a gene: 20. The CDR3 spells CASSLRRLAGEIRVYEQYV. Written as DNA, the CDR3 is TGTGCCAGCAGCCTACGACGCCTAGCGGGAGAGATCCGAGTTTACGAGCAGTACGTC.

This clone was detected once. The rearrangement links TRBV6-5 to TRBJ1-1, with 7 bases lining up with TRBD1. CDR1 is MNHEY, CDR2 SVGAGI, per germline. The CDR3 consists of 16 residues. The ends lost 2 bases at V and 3 bases at J; junction bases unmatched: 9. The chain's CDR3 is CASSYRRGQGYTEAFF. CDR3 sequence (DNA): TGTGCCAGCAGTTACCGGAGGGGGCAAGGCTACACTGAAGCTTTCTTT.

The rearrangement links TRBV29-1 to TRBJ2-3; no firm D call. The germline gives CDR1 SQVTM, CDR2 ANQGSEA. This CDR3 spans 14 amino acids. Trimming removed 3 bases from V and 0 bases from J, with 10 bases in between. The CDR3 region has the DNA TGCAGCGTTGAGAGGAGTACTAGCACAGATACGCAGTATTTT. It is translated as CSVERSTSTDTQYF.

The chain has TRBV10-3 and TRBJ2-7, with a possible D match to TRBD2 (6 bases). Deletions cut 0 bases from V and 0 bases from J, with 15 bases between. Per the germline V gene, CDR1 is ENHRY and CDR2 is SYGVKD. CDR3 size: 17 residues. CDR3 DNA sequence: TGTGCCATCAGTGAGTCTGGTCGGTGGGGGGACTCCTACGAGCAGTACGTC. This codes for CAISESGRWGDSYEQYV.

J is TRBJ2-1 and V is TRBV7-9, with D perhaps TRBD2 (5 bases). This CDR3 spans 15 amino acids. From germline, CDR1 is SEHNR and CDR2 FQNEAQ (reference sequence). V shed 7 bases and J shed 2 bases, with 15 bases lying between them. CDR3 protein: CASTKGPGTYNEQFF. Here the CDR3 DNA reads TGTGCCAGCACTAAGGGTCCGGGGACCTACAATGAGCAGTTCTTC.

The chain combines TRBV7-2 with TRBJ2-2; D perhaps matches TRBD1 (6 bases). Trimming shortened V by 5 bases and J by 1 base, and 14 bases separated the two germline ends. The CDR3 consists of 16 residues. Germline CDR1 is SGHTA and CDR2 is FQGNSA. CDR3 in amino acids: CASSRQGHMNTGELFF. The CDR3 nucleotides read TGTGCCAGCAGCCGTCAGGGACACATGAACACCGGGGAGCTGTTTTTT.

The chain employs TRBV9 and TRBJ2-7; D may be TRBD2 (6 bases). In germline, CDR1 is SGDLS, CDR2 YYNGEE. CDR3 length: 14 residues. V lost 2 bases, J lost 5 bases, and 14 bases lay in between. Here the CDR3 reads CASSVGDSGDEQYF. For the CDR3, the DNA is TGTGCCAGCAGCGTCGGGGATAGCGGAGACGAGCAGTACTTC. The full variable domain, rest sourced from reference TRBV9 and TRBJ2-7, is DSGVTQTPKHLITATGQRVTLRCSPRSGDLSVYWYQQSLDQGLQFLIQYYNGEERAKGNILERFSAQQFPDLHSELNLSSLELGDSALYFCASSVGDSGDEQYFGPGTRLTVT.

This clone was observed a single time. The chain employs TRBV29-1 and TRBJ1-2, with TRBD1 matching over 9 bases. The CDR3 sequence is 14 residues long. Germline assignment: CDR1 SQVTM and CDR2 ANQGSEA. V trimming: 8 bases; J trimming: 5 bases; junction bases outside the gene matches: 12. The CDR3 sequence: CSFSGGQGTYGYTF. CDR3 nucleotides: TGCAGCTTTTCGGGGGGACAGGGAACTTATGGCTACACCTTC.

CDR3 in amino acids: CASIGMGLADYEQYV. CDR3 sequence (DNA): TGTGCCAGTATCGGGATGGGACTAGCGGATTACGAGCAGTACGTC. The chain has TRBV19 and TRBJ2-7; 11 nucleotides agree with TRBD2. The CDR3 runs to 15 residues. Germline CDR1 reads LNHDA; CDR2 reads SQIVND (reference sequence). Trimming at V came to 7 bases and at J to 4 bases, leaving 9 bases not matched to a gene.

The V gene is TRBV5-6, the J gene TRBJ2-7; tentative D call: TRBD1 (6 bases). V lost 2 bases and J 0 bases, leaving 6 bases between the germline ends. Germline lookup yields CDR1 SGHDT and CDR2 YYEEEE. The CDR3 has 13 residues. DNA of the CDR3: TGTGCCAGCAGCTTACAGGGCTCCTACGAGCAGTACTTC. It translates to CASSLQGSYEQYF.

The V and J genes are TRBV23-1 and TRBJ2-7; 10 bases are shared with TRBD1. TRBV23-1 is marked as an open reading frame, function uncertain. This CDR3 has 19 amino acids. Trimming took 2 bases from V and 4 from J; bases not matched to a gene: 17. CDR3 DNA: TGCGCCAGCAGTCAACGACCGGGACAGGGGCCCCTCGGGCCGTACGAGCAGTACTTC. This translates into CASSQRPGQGPLGPYEQYF.

The genes are TRBV4-1 and TRBJ2-5, with D possibly TRBD2 on 6 matching bases. This CDR3 spans 19 amino acids. V was shortened by 0 bases and J by 5 bases, with 25 bases between the two germline ends. CDR1 MGHRA and CDR2 YSYEKL come from the germline V gene. The chain's CDR3 is CASSQESHPSARDFETQYF. DNA for the CDR3: TGCGCCAGCAGCCAAGAAAGCCACCCTAGCGCCAGAGATTTCGAGACCCAGTACTTC.

V and J are TRBV7-3 and TRBJ2-1; TRBD2 agrees at 7 bases. There are 15 residues in the CDR3. CDR1 is SGHTA and CDR2 is FQGTGA in the germline V gene. The junction had 3 bases not matched to a gene; V was cut back by 2 bases and J by 2 bases. The CDR3 region has the DNA TGTGCCAGCAGCTTATCTAGCGGTGCCTACAATGAGCAGTTCTTC. Amino acid sequence: CASSLSSGAYNEQFF. The entire variable domain, with the rest obtained from reference TRBV7-3 and TRBJ2-1, is as follows: GAGVSQTPSNKVTEKGKYVELRCDPISGHTALYWYRQSLGQGPEFLIYFQGTGAADDSGLPNDRFFAVRPEGSVSTLKIQRTERGDSAVYLCASSLSSGAYNEQFFGPGTRLTVL.

The genes are TRBV27 and TRBJ2-3, with 9 bases lining up with TRBD1. The CDR3 covers 16 residues. The V gene's germline CDR1 is MNHEY and CDR2 SMNVEV (reference sequence). After removal of 2 bases from V and 0 bases from J, the junction contained 3 bases not matched to a gene. Here the CDR3 reads CASSLGTGTSTDTQYF. Written as DNA, the CDR3 is TGTGCCAGCAGTTTAGGGACAGGGACGAGCACAGATACGCAGTATTTT.

The rearrangement uses TRBV27 and TRBJ2-1; 7 bases align to TRBD1. CDR1 MNHEY and CDR2 SMNVEV come from the germline V gene (reference sequence). Trimming removed 6 bases from V and 5 bases from J; junction bases left unmatched: 7. The CDR3 is 14 residues long. The CDR3 coding sequence is TGTGCCAGCAGCTTGACAGGGTGGGACAATGAGCAGTTCTTC. Amino acid sequence: CASSLTGWDNEQFF.

The chain links TRBV23-1 to TRBJ2-5; D not resolved. TRBV23-1 belongs to the ORF category, with a function that is uncertain. The CDR3 consists of 15 residues. V lost 2 bases to trimming and J lost 4 bases, with 14 bases between them. This CDR3 reads CASSQPRNHGETQYF. In nucleotides, the CDR3 is TGCGCCAGCAGTCAACCCAGGAATCATGGAGAGACCCAGTACTTC.

The gene calls are TRBV19 and TRBJ2-1, with 10 bases aligning to TRBD2. This CDR3 is 21 amino acids long. J lost 4 bases, V lost 5 bases, and 23 bases had no gene match. Germline V gene data show CDR1 as LNHDA and CDR2 as SQIVND (reference sequence). This CDR3 reads CASSSQTPSLAGGRNYNEQFF. The CDR3 bases are TGTGCCAGTAGTTCTCAAACCCCCTCATTAGCGGGAGGCCGTAATTACAATGAGCAGTTCTTC.

With respect to this clone: Its ends do not fully match the called genes, so a read error is possible. The V gene is TRBV15, the J gene TRBJ2-2; 11 bases fit TRBD2. Per germline, CDR1 LNHNV and CDR2 YYDKDF (reference sequence). The CDR3 is made up of 17 amino acids. The chain's CDR3 is CATSRDLAGGVTGELFF. The CDR3 DNA is TGTGCCACCAGCCGAGACCTAGCGGGAGGCGTCACCGGGGAGCTGTTTTTT.

The V and J genes are TRBV30 and TRBJ1-5; 7 bases fit TRBD1. Germline CDR1 and CDR2: GTSNPN and SVGIG (reference sequence). V shed 7 bases and J 2 bases; nucleotides not matched to a gene: 8. This CDR3 has 14 residues. The CDR3 protein is CASEGASGNQPQHF. CDR3 DNA sequence: TGTGCCTCGGAGGGGGCGTCGGGCAATCAGCCCCAGCATTTT.

The chain joins TRBV4-3 to TRBJ2-1; 10 positions match TRBD2. V gave up 6 bases and J gave up 2 bases; unmatched junction bases: 7. Germline values: CDR1 LGHNA, CDR2 YSLEER. The CDR3 is 16 residues long. The CDR3 sequence is CASRPPGLAPYNEQFF. The CDR3 coding sequence is TGCGCCAGCAGACCTCCGGGACTAGCGCCCTACAATGAGCAGTTCTTC.

This chain joins TRBV6-1 and TRBJ2-2, with TRBD2 identical over 9 bases. The CDR3 is 14 amino acids. Looked up from germline, CDR1 is MNHNS and CDR2 is SASEGT. Losses at the gene ends were 7 bases for V and 7 bases for J; bases not matched to a gene: 7. The CDR3 reads CASTAIAGVGELFF. The CDR3, as DNA: TGTGCCAGCACGGCAATAGCGGGAGTCGGGGAGCTGTTTTTT.

V gene TRBV19 combines with J gene TRBJ2-6; 8 nucleotides match TRBD2. Germline lookup yields CDR1 LNHDA and CDR2 SQIVND (reference sequence). The V and J ends lost 7 bases and 1 base, in that order; junction bases with no gene match: 6. The CDR3 runs to 16 residues. CDR3 region: CASMVAGLSGANVLTF. CDR3 sequence (DNA): TGTGCCAGTATGGTAGCGGGACTGTCTGGGGCCAACGTCCTGACTTTC.

This chain links TRBV6-5 with TRBJ2-3; unclear D gene. Germline CDR1 reads MNHEY; CDR2 reads SVGAGI. The CDR3 length is 13 residues. The ends were cut back, 3 bases at V and 4 bases at J, with 8 bases in the middle. The CDR3 reads CASSYLTADTQYF. As DNA, the CDR3 is TGTGCCAGCAGTTATTTAACAGCAGATACGCAGTATTTT.

The gene calls are TRBV6-6 and TRBJ1-2; 10 bases are shared with TRBD1. Trimming took 6 bases from V and 4 from J; bases not matched to a gene: 8. The germline V gene encodes CDR1 MNHNY and CDR2 SVGAGI (reference sequence). This CDR3 spans 15 amino acids. CDR3 protein: CASRPGTGASYGYTF. The CDR3 coding sequence is TGTGCCAGCAGACCCGGGACAGGGGCTAGCTATGGCTACACCTTC.

CDR3 protein: CASSAGGSTYEQYV. CDR3 nucleotides: TGTGCCAGCAGCGCGGGGGGGTCTACCTACGAGCAGTACGTC. The V and J genes are TRBV5-6 and TRBJ2-7; 9 positions match TRBD2. This CDR3 is built from 14 residues. Germline CDR1 SGHDT, CDR2 YYEEEE. The trim removed 4 bases at V and 2 bases at J, leaving 4 bases unmatched.